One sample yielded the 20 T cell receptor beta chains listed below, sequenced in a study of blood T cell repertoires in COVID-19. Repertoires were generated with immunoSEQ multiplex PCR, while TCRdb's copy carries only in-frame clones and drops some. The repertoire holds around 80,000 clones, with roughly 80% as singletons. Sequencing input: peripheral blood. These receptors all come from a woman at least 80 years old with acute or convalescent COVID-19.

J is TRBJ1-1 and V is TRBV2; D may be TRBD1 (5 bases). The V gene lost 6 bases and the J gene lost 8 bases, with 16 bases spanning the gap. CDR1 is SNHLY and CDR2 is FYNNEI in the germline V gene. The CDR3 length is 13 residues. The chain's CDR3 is CASSAMGGKEAFF. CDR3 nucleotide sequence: TGTGCCAGCAGCGCAATGGGGGGTAAGGAAGCTTTCTTT.

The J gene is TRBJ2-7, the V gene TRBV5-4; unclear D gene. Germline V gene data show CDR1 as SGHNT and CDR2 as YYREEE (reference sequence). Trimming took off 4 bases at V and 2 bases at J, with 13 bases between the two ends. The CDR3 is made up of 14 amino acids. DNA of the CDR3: TGTGCCAGCAGCGTTGACTCCGCAGCCTACGAGCAGTACTTC. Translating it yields CASSVDSAAYEQYF.

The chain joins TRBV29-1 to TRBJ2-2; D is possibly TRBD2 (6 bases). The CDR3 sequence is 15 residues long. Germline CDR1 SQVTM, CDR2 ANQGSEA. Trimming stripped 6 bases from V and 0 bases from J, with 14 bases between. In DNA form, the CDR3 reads TGCAGCGTCGACGGGACTCGATCGAACACCGGGGAGCTGTTTTTT. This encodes CSVDGTRSNTGELFF.

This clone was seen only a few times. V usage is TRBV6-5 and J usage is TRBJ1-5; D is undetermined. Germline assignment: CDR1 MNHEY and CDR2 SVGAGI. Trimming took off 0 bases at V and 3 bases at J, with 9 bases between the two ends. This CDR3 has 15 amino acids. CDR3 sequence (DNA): TGTGCCAGCAGTTACTCGAGAGGTTCCAATCAGCCCCAGCATTTT. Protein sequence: CASSYSRGSNQPQHF.

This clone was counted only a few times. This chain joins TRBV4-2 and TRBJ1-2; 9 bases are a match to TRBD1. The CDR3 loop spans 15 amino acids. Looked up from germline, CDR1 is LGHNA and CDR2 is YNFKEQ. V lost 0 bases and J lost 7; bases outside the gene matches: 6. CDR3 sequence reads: CASSQDTGGAFGYTF. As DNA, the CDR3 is TGTGCCAGCAGCCAAGATACAGGGGGCGCGTTTGGCTACACCTTC.

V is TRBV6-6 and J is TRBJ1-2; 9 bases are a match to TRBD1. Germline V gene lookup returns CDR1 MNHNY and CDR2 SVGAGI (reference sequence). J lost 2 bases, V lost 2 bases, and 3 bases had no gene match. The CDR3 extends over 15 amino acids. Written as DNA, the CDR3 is TGTGCCAGCAGTTACCGGGACAGGGTGAACTATGGCTACACCTTC. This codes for CASSYRDRVNYGYTF.

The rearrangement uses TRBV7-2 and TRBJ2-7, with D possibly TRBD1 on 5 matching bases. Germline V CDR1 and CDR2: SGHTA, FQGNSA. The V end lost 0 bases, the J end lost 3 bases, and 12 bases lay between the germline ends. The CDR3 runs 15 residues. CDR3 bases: TGTGCCAGCAGCTTAGCGGGGCAGGCGATCTACGAGCAGTACTTC. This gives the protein CASSLAGQAIYEQYF.

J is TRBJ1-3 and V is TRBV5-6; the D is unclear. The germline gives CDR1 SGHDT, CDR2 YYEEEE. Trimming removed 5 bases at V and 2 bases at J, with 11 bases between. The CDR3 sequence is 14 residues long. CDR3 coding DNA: TGTGCCAGCAGGTTGAACGCGGCTGGAAACACCATATATTTT. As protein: CASRLNAAGNTIYF.

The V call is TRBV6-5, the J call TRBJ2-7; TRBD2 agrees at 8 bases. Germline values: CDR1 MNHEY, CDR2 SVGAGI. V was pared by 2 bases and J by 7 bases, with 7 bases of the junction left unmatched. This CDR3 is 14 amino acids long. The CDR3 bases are TGTGCCAGCAGTTACCTGGGACTAGTCGGGGAGCAGTACTTC. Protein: CASSYLGLVGEQYF.

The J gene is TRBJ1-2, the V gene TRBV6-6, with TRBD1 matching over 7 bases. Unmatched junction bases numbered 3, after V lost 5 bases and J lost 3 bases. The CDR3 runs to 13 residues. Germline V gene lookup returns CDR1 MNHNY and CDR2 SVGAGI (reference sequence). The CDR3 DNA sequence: TGTGCCAGCAGTCCTACAGGGGACTATGGCTACACCTTC. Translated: CASSPTGDYGYTF.

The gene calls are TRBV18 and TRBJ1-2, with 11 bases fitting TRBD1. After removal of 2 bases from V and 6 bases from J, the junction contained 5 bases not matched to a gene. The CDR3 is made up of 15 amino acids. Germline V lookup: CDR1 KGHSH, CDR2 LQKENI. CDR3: CASSPKGDRGNGYTF. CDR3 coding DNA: TGTGCCAGCTCACCAAAAGGGGACAGGGGGAATGGCTACACCTTC.

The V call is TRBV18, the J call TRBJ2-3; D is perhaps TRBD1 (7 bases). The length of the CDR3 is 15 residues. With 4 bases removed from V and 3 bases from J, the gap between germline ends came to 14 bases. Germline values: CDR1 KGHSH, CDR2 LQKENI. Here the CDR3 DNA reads TGTGCCAGCTCACTCCAGGGGGGACCGACAGATACGCAGTATTTT. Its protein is CASSLQGGPTDTQYF.

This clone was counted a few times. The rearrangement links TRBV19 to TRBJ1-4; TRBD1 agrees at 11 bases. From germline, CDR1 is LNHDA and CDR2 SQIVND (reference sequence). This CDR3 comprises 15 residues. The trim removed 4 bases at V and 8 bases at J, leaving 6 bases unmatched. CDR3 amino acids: CASSNRDRGREKLFF. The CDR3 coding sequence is TGTGCCAGTAGTAACCGGGACAGGGGGAGAGAAAAACTGTTTTTT.

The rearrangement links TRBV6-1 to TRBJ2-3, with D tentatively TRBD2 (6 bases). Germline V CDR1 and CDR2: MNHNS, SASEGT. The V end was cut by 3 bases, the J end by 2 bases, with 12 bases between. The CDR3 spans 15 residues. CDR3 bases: TGTGCCAGCAGTGATCTCCGGGGGTACACAGATACGCAGTATTTT. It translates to CASSDLRGYTDTQYF.

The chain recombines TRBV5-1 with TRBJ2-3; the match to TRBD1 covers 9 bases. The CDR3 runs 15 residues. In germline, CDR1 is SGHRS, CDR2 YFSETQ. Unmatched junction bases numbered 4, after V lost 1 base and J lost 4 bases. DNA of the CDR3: TGCGCCAGCAGCTTGACAGGGGGCCGTCCAGATACGCAGTATTTT. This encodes CASSLTGGRPDTQYF.

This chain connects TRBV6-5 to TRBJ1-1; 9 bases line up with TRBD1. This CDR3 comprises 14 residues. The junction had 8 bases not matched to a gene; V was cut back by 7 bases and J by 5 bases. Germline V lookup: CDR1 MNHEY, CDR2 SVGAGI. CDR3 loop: CASKKTGGATEAFF. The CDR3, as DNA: TGTGCCAGCAAAAAGACAGGGGGTGCGACTGAAGCTTTCTTT.

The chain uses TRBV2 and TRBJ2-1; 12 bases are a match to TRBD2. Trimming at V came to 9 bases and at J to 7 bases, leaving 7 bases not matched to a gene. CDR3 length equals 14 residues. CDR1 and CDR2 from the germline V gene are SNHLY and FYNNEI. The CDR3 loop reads CASATSGGQNEQFF. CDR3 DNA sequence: TGTGCCAGTGCTACTAGCGGGGGGCAAAATGAGCAGTTCTTC. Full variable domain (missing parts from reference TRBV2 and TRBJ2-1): EPEVTQTPSHQVTQMGQEVILRCVPISNHLYFYWYRQILGQKVEFLVSFYNNEISEKSEIFDDQFSVERPDGSNFTLKIRSTKLEDSAMYFCASATSGGQNEQFFGPGTRLTVL.

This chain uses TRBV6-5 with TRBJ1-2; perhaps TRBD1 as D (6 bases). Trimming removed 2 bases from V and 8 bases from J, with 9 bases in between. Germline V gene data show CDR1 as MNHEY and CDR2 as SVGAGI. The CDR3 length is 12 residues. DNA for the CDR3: TGTGCCAGCAGTTACACCCAGGGGGGCTACACCTTC. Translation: CASSYTQGGYTF.

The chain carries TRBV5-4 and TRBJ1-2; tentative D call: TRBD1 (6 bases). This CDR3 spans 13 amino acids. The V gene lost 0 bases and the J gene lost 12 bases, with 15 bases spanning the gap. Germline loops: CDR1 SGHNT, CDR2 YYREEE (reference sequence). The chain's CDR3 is CASSLGQSRTDTF. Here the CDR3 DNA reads TGTGCCAGCAGCTTGGGGCAGAGCCGGACAGACACCTTC. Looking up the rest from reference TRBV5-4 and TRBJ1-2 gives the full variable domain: ETGVTQSPTHLIKTRGQQVTLRCSSQSGHNTVSWYQQALGQGPQFIFQYYREEENGRGNFPPRFSGLQFPNYSSELNVNALELDDSALYLCASSLGQSRTDTFGSGTRLTVV.

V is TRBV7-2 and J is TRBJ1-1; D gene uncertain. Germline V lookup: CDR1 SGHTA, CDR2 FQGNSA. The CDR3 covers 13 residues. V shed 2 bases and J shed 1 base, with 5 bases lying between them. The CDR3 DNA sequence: TGTGCCAGCAGCTTAAACAGGAACACTGAAGCTTTCTTT. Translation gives CASSLNRNTEAFF.